The entry below describes one T cell receptor (beta chain). What it binds is not known. The sample is drawn from a study of PD-1 blockade in mismatch repair-deficient tumors. Study overall: Enrolled about 2013-2016, patients had progressing, pretreated mismatch repair-deficient cancers of about a dozen types.

Findings and caveats of the study: Tumor-resident clones, often absent from pretreatment blood, expanded after pembrolizumab and then contracted.

Profiling relied on immunoSEQ multiplex PCR, and the TCRdb table lists in-frame clones only, not all of them. The profile shows approximately 25,000 clones, approximately 86% of them singletons. All patients were mismatch repair deficient, assessed by either PCR or immunohistochemistry. TCR sequencing covered a few patients who responded to pembrolizumab. Sample: peripheral blood, taken 12 weeks after starting pembrolizumab. The receptor was derived from an adult with mismatch repair-deficient cancer.

The DNA of the CDR3 is TGTGCCAGCAGCTCCCGACAGGGCTCCTACGAGCAGTACTTC. Translation: CASSSRQGSYEQYF. V and J are TRBV4-2 and TRBJ2-7; 7 positions agree with TRBD1. Germline V gene lookup returns CDR1 LGHNA and CDR2 YNFKEQ. This CDR3 is 14 amino acids long. V shed 5 bases, J shed 0 bases, and the junction held 4 bases outside the gene matches.